The 24 T cell receptor beta chains below were found in one sample sequenced in a study of cytomegalovirus exposure and HLA in healthy donors. PCR was performed using 60 Vbeta and 13 Jbeta primers. Repertoires were generated with immunoSEQ multiplex PCR, while TCRdb's copy carries only in-frame clones and drops some. The sample consists of approximately 150,000 clones, about four fifths of them appearing once. The sample taken for sequencing was PBMCs. These receptors originate from a woman younger than 35 in good health and CMV-seropositive.

J is TRBJ1-4 and V is TRBV4-3, with 8 nucleotides matching TRBD1. Germline CDR1 LGHNA, CDR2 YSLEER. After removal of 0 bases from V and 6 bases from J, the junction contained 3 bases not matched to a gene. The CDR3 contains 15 residues. DNA of the CDR3: TGCGCCAGCAGCCAAGAAAAGACAGGGGATGAAAAACTGTTTTTT. As protein: CASSQEKTGDEKLFF.

CDR3 in amino acids: CASSPGLAGGELFF. CDR3 sequence (DNA): TGCGCCAGCAGCCCCGGACTAGCGGGTGGGGAGCTGTTTTTT. The chain links TRBV10-1 to TRBJ2-2, with 11 bases matching TRBD2. The CDR3 has 14 amino acids. V lost 6 bases, J lost 8 bases, and 5 bases stayed unmatched. CDR1 and CDR2 from the germline V gene are WNHNN and SYGVQD (reference sequence).

The chain couples TRBV27 to TRBJ2-1; possible D gene TRBD2, 6 bases. The V end was cut by 5 bases, the J end by 4 bases, with 15 bases between. This CDR3 region has 15 residues. Per germline, CDR1 MNHEY and CDR2 SMNVEV (reference sequence). CDR3 protein: CASSTIKGLYNEQFF. The DNA for the CDR3 is TGTGCCAGCAGTACAATTAAGGGACTGTACAATGAGCAGTTCTTC.

The chain combines TRBV5-6 with TRBJ2-1, with 10 bases aligning to TRBD1. Germline values: CDR1 SGHDT, CDR2 YYEEEE. There are 14 residues in the CDR3. Trimming took 3 bases from V and 4 from J; bases not matched to a gene: 1. CDR3 sequence (DNA): TGTGCCAGCAGCTGGACAGGGGGATACAATGAGCAGTTCTTC. Protein sequence: CASSWTGGYNEQFF.

This clone appeared a single time. The chain carries TRBV28 and TRBJ1-5; TRBD1 might be the D (5 bases). V shed 3 bases and J shed 5 bases, with 11 bases lying between them. The CDR3 extends over 14 amino acids. Germline V gene data show CDR1 as MDHEN and CDR2 as SYDVKM. CDR3 sequence reads: CASSLWGRDQPQHF. The CDR3 DNA reads TGTGCCAGCAGTTTGTGGGGCAGAGATCAGCCCCAGCATTTT.

This clone was seen a handful of times. The chain links TRBV9 to TRBJ2-5, with D maybe TRBD2 (6 bases). The CDR3 has 15 residues. Germline lookup yields CDR1 SGDLS and CDR2 YYNGEE. Trimming cost V 4 bases and J 1 base, with 14 bases left between them. The CDR3 region has the DNA TGTGCCAGCAGCTGGTCGGCGGGGAGCCAAGAGACCCAGTACTTC. Protein sequence: CASSWSAGSQETQYF.

This clone appeared once. The chain uses TRBV2 and TRBJ2-3; 9 bases line up with TRBD1. CDR3 length equals 16 residues. V shed 5 bases, J shed 2 bases, and the junction held 8 bases outside the gene matches. Germline V gene lookup returns CDR1 SNHLY and CDR2 FYNNEI. CDR3 DNA sequence: TGTGCCAGCAGTCCAAGGTGGACAGGGGTCACAGATACGCAGTATTTT. It translates to CASSPRWTGVTDTQYF.

This rearrangement joins TRBV29-1 to TRBJ1-2; no firm D call. CDR1 SQVTM and CDR2 ANQGSEA come from the germline V gene. This CDR3 is 12 amino acids long. The V end was cut by 1 base, the J end by 8 bases, with 11 bases between. DNA for the CDR3: TGCAGCGTTGAAGGTGGAGTTGGCGGCTACACCTTC. It encodes CSVEGGVGGYTF. Combining the CDR3 with reference TRBV29-1 and TRBJ1-2 gives the whole variable domain SAVISQKPSRDICQRGTSLTIQCQVDSQVTMMFWYRQQPGQSLTLIATANQGSEATYESGFVIDKFPISRPNLTFSTLTVSNMSPEDSSIYLCSVEGGVGGYTFGSGTRLTVV.

The chain has TRBV7-8 and TRBJ1-1; weak D call: TRBD1 (5 bases). Germline-derived CDR1 and CDR2 are SGHVS and FQNEAQ. This CDR3 is built from 12 residues. The CDR3, as DNA: TGTGCTACGAAGCGCAGGGACACTGAAGCTTTCTTT. It specifies CATKRRDTEAFF.

V and J are TRBV13 and TRBJ2-2; D is unresolved. This CDR3 contains 14 residues. CDR1 is PRHDT, CDR2 FYEKMQ, per germline (reference sequence). CDR3 protein: CASQNELNTGELFF. The CDR3, as DNA: TGTGCGAGTCAAAACGAATTAAACACCGGGGAGCTGTTTTTT.

The count of this clone is one. The chain combines TRBV30 with TRBJ1-3, with D unresolved. The CDR3 is 14 amino acids. The germline CDR1 and CDR2 sequences are GTSNPN and SVGIG (reference sequence). The V end was cut by 2 bases, the J end by 0 bases, with 8 bases between. CDR3 nucleotide sequence: TGTGCCTGGAGTAGAGAGAGCTCTGGAAACACCATATATTTT. Residues: CAWSRESSGNTIYF.

This rearrangement joins TRBV19 to TRBJ1-3; the D gene is possibly TRBD1 (5 bases). Trimming shortened V by 9 bases and J by 0 bases, and 12 bases separated the two germline ends. The CDR3 loop spans 14 amino acids. Germline CDR1 is LNHDA and CDR2 is SQIVND (reference sequence). Here the CDR3 reads CASPAGGSGNTIYF. The CDR3 DNA follows: TGTGCCAGCCCGGCGGGGGGCTCTGGAAACACCATATATTTT.

This CDR3 is CASSPMGQSAVGGYTF. In DNA form, the CDR3 reads TGTGCCAGCAGCCCGATGGGACAGTCGGCGGTGGGTGGCTACACCTTC. This chain connects TRBV13 to TRBJ1-2, with TRBD1 matching over 7 bases. The CDR3 spans 16 residues. The germline gives CDR1 PRHDT, CDR2 FYEKMQ (reference sequence). V shed 5 bases and J 7 bases; nucleotides not matched to a gene: 16.

The V gene is TRBV28, the J gene TRBJ2-1; unclear D gene. CDR3 size: 14 residues. Germline lookup yields CDR1 MDHEN and CDR2 SYDVKM. Trimming took off 3 bases at V and 2 bases at J, with 8 bases between the two ends. CDR3 bases: TGTGCCAGCAGTTTTCGCGGAACCTACAATGAGCAGTTCTTC. Its translation: CASSFRGTYNEQFF.

V usage is TRBV5-6 and J usage is TRBJ2-7; the D is unclear. CDR1 is SGHDT and CDR2 is YYEEEE in the germline V gene. The CDR3 sequence is 13 residues long. Trimming took 1 base from V and 5 from J, leaving 10 bases between them. The CDR3 region is CASSLKTRHEQYF. DNA for the CDR3: TGTGCCAGCAGCTTGAAAACACGCCACGAGCAGTACTTC.

This clone appeared a single time. The rearrangement links TRBV28 to TRBJ2-1; the match to TRBD1 covers 9 bases. V was clipped by 6 bases and J by 4 bases; unmatched bases: 7. This CDR3 comprises 15 residues. From germline, CDR1 is MDHEN and CDR2 SYDVKM. In nucleotides, the CDR3 is TGTGCCAGCAGACCGGACAGGGGCCCATACAATGAGCAGTTCTTC. Its translation is CASRPDRGPYNEQFF. Drawing the rest from reference TRBV28 and TRBJ2-1, the complete variable domain is DVKVTQSSRYLVKRTGEKVFLECVQDMDHENMFWYRQDPGLGLRLIYFSYDVKMKEKGDIPEGYSVSREKKERFSLILESASTNQTSMYLCASRPDRGPYNEQFFGPGTRLTVL.

The chain has TRBV28 and TRBJ1-6; 8 bases align to TRBD1. Germline assignment: CDR1 MDHEN and CDR2 SYDVKM. V shed 6 bases and J 8 bases; nucleotides not matched to a gene: 9. The CDR3 covers 15 residues. As DNA, the CDR3 is TGTGCCAGCAGCGTGACAGGGGACAGTTATTCACCCCTCCACTTT. Translated, it gives CASSVTGDSYSPLHF.

This chain connects TRBV9 to TRBJ2-6, with 7 bases aligning to TRBD1. The CDR3 has 18 residues. Germline-derived CDR1 and CDR2 are SGDLS and YYNGEE. V shed 1 base and J 0 bases; nucleotides not matched to a gene: 7. This chain's CDR3 is CASSVFPRGSSGANVLTF. The CDR3, as DNA: TGTGCCAGCAGCGTATTTCCCAGGGGGAGCTCTGGGGCCAACGTCCTGACTTTC.

The V gene is TRBV7-8, the J gene TRBJ1-1; TRBD1 matches at 8 bases. Per the germline V gene, CDR1 is SGHVS and CDR2 is FQNEAQ. CDR3 length: 14 residues. V dropped 4 bases and J dropped 4; count of bases not matched to a gene: 5. CDR3 protein: CASSSTGGSTEAFF. The CDR3 DNA is TGTGCCAGCAGCTCCACAGGGGGAAGCACTGAAGCTTTCTTT.

The chain joins TRBV29-1 to TRBJ2-5; possible D gene TRBD2, 5 bases. With the DNA end fitting TRBJ2-7 better, the J assignment may be wrong. CDR3 size: 15 residues. CDR1 SQVTM and CDR2 ANQGSEA come from the germline V gene. The CDR3 DNA is TGCAGCGTCCGAGGTTTTGGGAGCAGCTCCTACGAGCAGTACTTC. Protein sequence: CSVRGFGSSSYEQYF.

V and J are TRBV21-1 and TRBJ1-2. TRBV21-1 is shown as a pseudogene. The CDR3 is 18 amino acids. CDR3 coding DNA: TGTGCCAGCAGCGAACCCAGCCGAGGCCAAGCTATATGCTATGGCTACACCTTC. This sequence encodes CASSEPSRGQAICYGYTF.

V is TRBV2 and J is TRBJ2-7, with a weak D call TRBD1 (5 bases). Trimming removed 6 bases from V and 2 bases from J, with 23 bases in between. The germline CDR1 and CDR2 sequences are SNHLY and FYNNEI. This CDR3 region has 17 residues. CDR3 in amino acids: CASRKGRQQLFPYEQYF. CDR3 bases: TGTGCCAGCAGAAAAGGACGACAGCAGCTCTTTCCCTACGAGCAGTACTTC.

This clone was seen just once. The gene calls are TRBV2 and TRBJ1-2; a possible D gene is TRBD1 (5 bases). The CDR3 contains 15 residues. V dropped 11 bases and J dropped 3 bases, with 22 bases sitting between them. Germline-derived CDR1 and CDR2 are SNHLY and FYNNEI. CDR3 nucleotide sequence: TGTGCCGGTCGACAGCACCCCCGCTTGGACTATGGCTACACCTTC. It translates to CAGRQHPRLDYGYTF.

The chain combines TRBV7-9 with TRBJ2-7, with D possibly matching TRBD2 (5 bases). This CDR3 region has 15 residues. V lost 5 bases and J lost 6, with 20 bases in between. Germline loops: CDR1 SEHNR, CDR2 FQNEAQ (reference sequence). The CDR3 is CASSLDFTTLGEQYF. The CDR3 coding sequence is TGTGCCAGCAGCCTGGACTTTACTACGCTGGGCGAGCAGTACTTC.